This note documents a single T cell receptor beta chain sequence. This record belongs to a study of blood T cell repertoires in COVID-19. Turning to the study itself: Sources were T cells, B-cell-depleted T cells, or PBMCs; the material itself was cDNA or gDNA.

The authors' processing: Estimated nucleated cell counts came from reference gene primer amplification. Data came from immunoSEQ multiplex PCR; TCRdb stores just in-frame clones and leaves some out. V and J calls and clone size are given by that table; D and trimming were obtained from the DNA. The sample includes fewer than 300,000 clones, around 82% of them seen just once. Germline assignment: CDR1 SGHTA and CDR2 FQGNSA. Losses at the gene ends were 5 bases for V and 9 bases for J; bases not matched to a gene: 7. The CDR3 covers 15 residues. Sequencing input: peripheral blood. The source of this sequence is a person aged 65 to 79 with COVID-19, enrolled during active disease. The chain is built from TRBV7-2 and TRBJ1-6; the match to TRBD1 covers 10 bases. The CDR3 DNA is TGTGCCAGCAGCGAAACCGGGACAGGGGCTTCACCCCTCCACTTT. This codes for CASSETGTGASPLHF.